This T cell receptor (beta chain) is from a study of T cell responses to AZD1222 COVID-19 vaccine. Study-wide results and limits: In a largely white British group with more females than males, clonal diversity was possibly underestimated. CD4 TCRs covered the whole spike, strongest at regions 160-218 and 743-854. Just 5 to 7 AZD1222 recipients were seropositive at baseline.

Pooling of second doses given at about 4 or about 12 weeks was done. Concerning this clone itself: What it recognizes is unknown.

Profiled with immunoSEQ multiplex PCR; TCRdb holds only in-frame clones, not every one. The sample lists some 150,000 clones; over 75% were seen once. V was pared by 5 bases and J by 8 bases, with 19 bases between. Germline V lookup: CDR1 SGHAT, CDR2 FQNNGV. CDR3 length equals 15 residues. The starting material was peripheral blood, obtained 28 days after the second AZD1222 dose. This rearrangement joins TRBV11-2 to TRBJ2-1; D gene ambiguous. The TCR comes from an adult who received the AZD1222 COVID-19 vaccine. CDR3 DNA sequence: TGTGCCAGCAGCGTCGAGAACTTCTTCTGGGATGAGCAGTTCTTC. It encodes CASSVENFFWDEQFF.